One and the same sample provided the 29 T cell receptor beta chains below, sequenced in a study of blood T cell repertoires in COVID-19. Clones were read by immunoSEQ multiplex PCR, and TCRdb kept only the in-frame ones, dropping some. The table includes a few hundred thousand clones, about 89% detected once. The sample taken for sequencing was peripheral blood. The receptor source for this set is a man in his forties with acute or convalescent COVID-19.

V gene TRBV9 combines with J gene TRBJ1-1; D is undetermined. V was clipped by 4 bases and J by 0 bases, with 13 bases between them. This CDR3 region has 15 residues. Per the germline V gene, CDR1 is SGDLS and CDR2 is YYNGEE. In DNA, the CDR3 is TGTGCCAGCAGCCCGACGACAATATTGAACACTGAAGCTTTCTTT. It codes for CASSPTTILNTEAFF.

The J gene is TRBJ1-3, the V gene TRBV28; D might be TRBD1 (5 bases). Deletions cut 6 bases from V and 0 bases from J, with 18 bases between. CDR3 size: 17 residues. CDR1 is MDHEN, CDR2 SYDVKM, per germline. The CDR3 bases are TGTGCCAGCAGGGGCTTGGGGCCTTCTCTCTCTGGAAACACCATATATTTT. Protein: CASRGLGPSLSGNTIYF.

This chain uses TRBV19 with TRBJ1-6; the D is unclear. Looked up from germline, CDR1 is LNHDA and CDR2 is SQIVND (reference sequence). The V end was cut by 0 bases, the J end by 5 bases, with 14 bases between. The CDR3 length is 17 residues. CDR3 protein: CASSIDHRGINNSPLHF. In nucleotides, the CDR3 is TGTGCCAGTAGTATAGATCATCGAGGGATTAATAATTCACCCCTCCACTTT.

V is TRBV5-4 and J is TRBJ2-2; a weak D match, TRBD2 (6 bases). CDR1 SGHNT and CDR2 YYREEE come from the germline V gene (reference sequence). Trimming removed 4 bases at V and 6 bases at J, with 7 bases between. This CDR3 region has 12 residues. The CDR3 here is CASSRLAGELFF. The CDR3 DNA reads as TGTGCCAGCAGCCGACTAGCCGGGGAGCTGTTTTTT.

The rearrangement joins TRBV12-5 to TRBJ1-2; 7 nucleotides match TRBD1. Germline-derived CDR1 and CDR2 are LGHNT and FRNRAP. After removal of 2 bases from V and 8 bases from J, the junction contained 14 bases not matched to a gene. CDR3 length equals 16 residues. The DNA of the CDR3 is TGTGCTAGTGGTTTGCGTCGACAGGGACCCCCTGGAGGCTACACCTTC. Its protein is CASGLRRQGPPGGYTF.

The count of this clone is one. This chain connects TRBV19 to TRBJ1-3; D is undetermined. The CDR3 has 13 residues. V lost 8 bases and J lost 0, with 8 bases in between. Germline V gene data show CDR1 as LNHDA and CDR2 as SQIVND (reference sequence). This CDR3 is CASARDSGNTIYF. CDR3 in DNA: TGTGCCAGTGCGAGGGACTCTGGAAACACCATATATTTT.

CDR3 nucleotides: TGTGCCAGCAGCCCAACAGGGGCCCTTGGAAACACCATATATTTT. Protein: CASSPTGALGNTIYF. The V and J genes are TRBV7-2 and TRBJ1-3, with 7 bases lining up with TRBD1. The trim removed 5 bases at V and 3 bases at J, leaving 7 bases unmatched. The V gene's germline CDR1 is SGHTA and CDR2 FQGNSA. This CDR3 region has 15 residues.

The chain uses TRBV27 and TRBJ2-3, with TRBD2 matching 8 bases. CDR3 size: 12 residues. CDR1 and CDR2 (germline): MNHEY, SMNVEV (reference sequence). With V trimmed by 10 bases and J by 4 bases, 4 bases remained unmatched. CDR3 loop: CATARGADTQYF. CDR3 coding DNA: TGTGCCACCGCGCGGGGGGCAGATACGCAGTATTTT.

The V call is TRBV5-1, the J call TRBJ1-4; the D gene is possibly TRBD1 (6 bases). CDR1 is SGHRS, CDR2 YFSETQ, per germline. This CDR3 region has 14 residues. Trimming shortened V by 4 bases and J by 5 bases, and 12 bases separated the two germline ends. The CDR3, as DNA: TGCGCCAGCAGCCCGGGACATGGGAATGAAAAACTGTTTTTT. Its protein product is CASSPGHGNEKLFF.

The rearrangement links TRBV9 to TRBJ2-1; the D gene is possibly TRBD2 (5 bases). The CDR3 covers 15 residues. Trimming cost V 0 bases and J 5 bases, with 12 bases left between them. Germline V gene data show CDR1 as SGDLS and CDR2 as YYNGEE. CDR3 sequence: CASSVVEGWNNEQFF. The CDR3 DNA reads as TGTGCCAGCAGCGTAGTAGAGGGCTGGAACAATGAGCAGTTCTTC.

The chain has TRBV5-1 and TRBJ2-3; 9 nucleotides match TRBD1. V shed 2 bases and J 5 bases; nucleotides not matched to a gene: 9. This CDR3 has 16 amino acids. Germline V gene sequence: CDR1 SGHRS, CDR2 YFSETQ. CDR3 region: CASSFGDGTGKDTQYF. CDR3 in DNA: TGCGCCAGCAGCTTCGGTGATGGGACAGGGAAAGATACGCAGTATTTT. Using reference TRBV5-1 and TRBJ2-3 for the parts outside the CDR3, the full variable domain is KAGVTQTPRYLIKTRGQQVTLSCSPISGHRSVSWYQQTPGQGLQFLFEYFSETQRNKGNFPGRFSGRQFSNSRSEMNVSTLELGDSALYLCASSFGDGTGKDTQYFGPGTRLTVL.

The rearrangement links TRBV5-5 to TRBJ2-1; tentatively, D is TRBD2 (5 bases). The germline V and J ends were trimmed by 0 bases and 4 bases, with 5 bases remaining between them. CDR3 length: 13 residues. CDR1 SGHKS and CDR2 YYEKEE come from the germline V gene (reference sequence). The CDR3 sequence is CASSLGGYNEQFF. The CDR3, as DNA: TGTGCCAGCAGCTTGGGAGGGTACAATGAGCAGTTCTTC.

The V and J genes are TRBV5-6 and TRBJ2-3, with D hard to call. Trimming pared 0 bases from V and 1 base from J, leaving 12 bases between. CDR3 length: 16 residues. Germline V lookup: CDR1 SGHDT, CDR2 YYEEEE. Here the CDR3 DNA reads TGTGCCAGCAGCTTGGACCCCGGGTGGGGCACAGATACGCAGTATTTT. It encodes CASSLDPGWGTDTQYF. The whole variable domain, remainder taken from reference TRBV5-6 and TRBJ2-3, is DAGVTQSPTHLIKTRGQQVTLRCSPKSGHDTVSWYQQALGQGPQFIFQYYEEEERQRGNFPDRFSGHQFPNYSSELNVNALLLGDSALYLCASSLDPGWGTDTQYFGPGTRLTVL.

The chain combines TRBV19 with TRBJ2-7; D possibly corresponds to TRBD2 (5 bases). The V gene lost 1 base and the J gene lost 4 bases, with 14 bases spanning the gap. Germline V lookup: CDR1 LNHDA, CDR2 SQIVND (reference sequence). The CDR3 loop spans 15 amino acids. The CDR3 DNA follows: TGTGCCAGTAGTATAGGCAGGAGGATCGTTTACGAGCAGTACTTC. Amino acids: CASSIGRRIVYEQYF.

J is TRBJ2-5 and V is TRBV24-1; a weak D match, TRBD1 (5 bases). In germline, CDR1 is KGHDR, CDR2 SFDVKD. Trimming removed 2 bases from V and 5 bases from J, with 23 bases in between. The CDR3 has 18 amino acids. Here the CDR3 reads CATSDYRPRGKLEETQYF. Written as DNA, the CDR3 is TGTGCCACCAGTGATTACCGCCCAAGGGGCAAATTAGAGGAGACCCAGTACTTC.

This clone showed up just once. This chain joins TRBV7-9 and TRBJ2-3; 11 bases line up with TRBD2. The CDR3 length is 17 residues. CDR1 SEHNR and CDR2 FQNEAQ come from the germline V gene (reference sequence). The V gene end was trimmed by 5 bases and the J gene end by 1 base; junction bases not matched to a gene: 8. The CDR3 protein is CASSISQLAGGTDTQYF. Here the CDR3 DNA reads TGTGCCAGCAGCATCTCTCAACTAGCGGGAGGCACAGATACGCAGTATTTT.

This rearrangement joins TRBV3-1 (or the pseudogene TRBV3-2) to TRBJ2-2, with TRBD1 as a possible D gene (6 bases). Trimming cost V 1 base and J 6 bases, with 18 bases left between them. The germline V gene encodes CDR1 LGHDT and CDR2 YNNKEL (reference sequence). The CDR3 is 17 amino acids. DNA for the CDR3: TGTGCCAGCAGCCAAGTTGAGAAGGGGGTTCGGTCCGGGGAGCTGTTTTTT. It translates to CASSQVEKGVRSGELFF.

The chain recombines TRBV7-9 with TRBJ2-7; 8 bases align to TRBD2. The CDR3 has 15 residues. The germline V gene has CDR1 SEHNR and CDR2 FQNEAQ (reference sequence). V lost 4 bases and J lost 4; bases outside the gene matches: 9. The DNA of the CDR3 is TGTGCCAGCAGCTCCCCCCCAAGCGGGGGATACGAGCAGTACTTC. Its protein is CASSSPPSGGYEQYF.

As for this clone: Additional DNA sequences in this sample encode the identical CDR3. The chain has TRBV7-2 and TRBJ1-2; unclear D gene. In germline, CDR1 is SGHTA, CDR2 FQGNSA. This CDR3 is built from 13 residues. The V end was cut by 6 bases, the J end by 0 bases, with 8 bases between. CDR3 in DNA: TGTGCCAGCAGTCGACAATCTAACTATGGCTACACCTTC. Translated, it gives CASSRQSNYGYTF.

The chain carries TRBV9 and TRBJ1-1, with D hard to call. The CDR3 is made up of 13 amino acids. The germline CDR1 and CDR2 sequences are SGDLS and YYNGEE. V was shortened by 4 bases and J by 11 bases, with 18 bases between the two germline ends. CDR3 amino acids: CASSPRGNRPAFF. The CDR3 bases are TGTGCCAGCAGCCCCCGCGGAAACCGACCGGCTTTCTTT.

V gene TRBV6-2 or TRBV6-3 combines with J gene TRBJ2-5; perhaps TRBD2 as D (5 bases). Germline CDR1 reads MNHEY; CDR2 reads SVGEGT. The CDR3 loop spans 13 amino acids. The V gene lost 7 bases and the J gene lost 5 bases, with 14 bases spanning the gap. CDR3 DNA: TGTGCCAGCAACCCGCGAGGGCCGGAGACCCAGTACTTC. Translated, it gives CASNPRGPETQYF.

The chain joins TRBV6-5 to TRBJ1-1; D gene ambiguous. Germline V gene data show CDR1 as MNHEY and CDR2 as SVGAGI. Trimming took 5 bases from V and 0 from J, leaving 13 bases between them. CDR3 length: 15 amino acids. CDR3 loop: CASSPTGNMNTEAFF. The CDR3 DNA is TGTGCCAGCAGTCCCACGGGGAACATGAACACTGAAGCTTTCTTT.

This chain joins TRBV19 and TRBJ1-2; TRBD1 matches at 7 bases. CDR1 and CDR2 (germline): LNHDA, SQIVND (reference sequence). The CDR3 contains 16 residues. With 3 bases clipped from V and 4 bases from J, the junction kept 11 bases outside the gene matches. This CDR3 is CASSIGDREGGYGYTF. CDR3 DNA: TGTGCCAGTAGTATCGGAGACAGGGAAGGCGGCTATGGCTACACCTTC.

The J gene is TRBJ1-1, the V gene TRBV19, with no clear D. Germline CDR1 is LNHDA and CDR2 is SQIVND (reference sequence). Trimming pared 8 bases from V and 4 bases from J, leaving 17 bases between. This CDR3 spans 14 amino acids. CDR3 loop: CASLGNYGRTEAFF. In DNA, the CDR3 is TGTGCCAGTCTCGGGAACTATGGACGCACTGAAGCTTTCTTT.

Only a few counts were recorded for this clone. The chain uses TRBV27 and TRBJ1-5, with a tentative D call TRBD1 (5 bases). CDR3 size: 15 residues. CDR1 is MNHEY and CDR2 is SMNVEV in the germline V gene (reference sequence). V lost 2 bases and J 5 bases, leaving 13 bases between the germline ends. This CDR3 reads CASSLTGVGDQPQHF. The CDR3 DNA sequence: TGTGCCAGCAGTTTAACGGGGGTTGGGGATCAGCCCCAGCATTTT.

This clone has a handful of counts. This sequence joins TRBV5-6 and TRBJ1-1; 7 nucleotides agree with TRBD1. Per germline, CDR1 SGHDT and CDR2 YYEEEE. This CDR3 contains 16 residues. Trimming at V came to 2 bases and at J to 4 bases, leaving 11 bases not matched to a gene. CDR3: CASSLVTPGGTTEAFF. The CDR3 DNA sequence: TGTGCCAGCAGCTTAGTCACGCCAGGGGGGACCACTGAAGCTTTCTTT.

The chain employs TRBV10-3 and TRBJ1-3, with D uncertain. The CDR3 has 15 amino acids. CDR1 ENHRY and CDR2 SYGVKD come from the germline V gene. V was shortened by 0 bases and J by 0 bases, with 6 bases between the two germline ends. CDR3 sequence: CAISESPDSGNTIYF. The CDR3 DNA reads as TGTGCCATCAGTGAGTCGCCAGACTCTGGAAACACCATATATTTT.

The rearrangement uses TRBV18 and TRBJ2-7; D ambiguous. With 3 bases removed from V and 2 bases from J, the gap between germline ends came to 5 bases. Germline values: CDR1 KGHSH, CDR2 LQKENI. The CDR3 length is 12 residues. The CDR3 spells CASSPQTYEQYF. CDR3 nucleotide sequence: TGTGCCAGCTCACCCCAGACCTACGAGCAGTACTTC.

V and J are TRBV19 and TRBJ1-5, with no clear D. V was cut by 5 bases and J by 7 bases, with 9 bases left in between. Germline V gene data show CDR1 as LNHDA and CDR2 as SQIVND (reference sequence). This CDR3 is 12 amino acids long. CDR3 amino acids: CASSLLGQPQHF. Here the CDR3 DNA reads TGTGCCAGTAGTCTCCTAGGACAGCCCCAGCATTTT.